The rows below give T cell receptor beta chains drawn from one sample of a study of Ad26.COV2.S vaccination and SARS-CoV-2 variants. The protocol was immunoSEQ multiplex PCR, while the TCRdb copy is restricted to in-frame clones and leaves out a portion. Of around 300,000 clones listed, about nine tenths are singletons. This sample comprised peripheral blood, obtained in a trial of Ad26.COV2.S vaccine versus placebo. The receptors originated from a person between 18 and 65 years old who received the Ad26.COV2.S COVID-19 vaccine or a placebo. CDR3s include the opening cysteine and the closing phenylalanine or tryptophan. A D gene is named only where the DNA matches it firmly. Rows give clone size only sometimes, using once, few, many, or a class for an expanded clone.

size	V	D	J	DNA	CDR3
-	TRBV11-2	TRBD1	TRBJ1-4	TGTGCCAGCAGCTTAGGGACAGGGTATCAGGATGAAAAACTGTTTTTT	CASSLGTGYQDEKLFF
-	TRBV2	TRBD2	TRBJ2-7	TGTGCCTACCAACCCTGGACTAGCGGTTCTTCCTACGAGCAGTACTTC	CAYQPWTSGSSYEQYF
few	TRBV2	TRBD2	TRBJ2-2	TGTGCCAGCAGATTCGGGGGACTAGCCGGCGGGGAGCTGTTTTTT	CASRFGGLAGGELFF
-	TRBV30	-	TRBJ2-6	TGTGCCTGGGTAGAGGGGCCTGGGGCCAACGTCCTGACTTTC	CAWVEGPGANVLTF
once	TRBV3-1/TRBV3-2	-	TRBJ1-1	TGTGCCAGCAGCCAACCTTCTGGGGAGGAAGCTTTCTTT	CASSQPSGEEAFF
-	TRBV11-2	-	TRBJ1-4	TGTGCCAGCAGCTTAGTTCGGGGGAGAGGGAGAGCTAATGAAAAACTGTTTTTT	CASSLVRGRGRANEKLFF
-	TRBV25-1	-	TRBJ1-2	TGTGCCAGCAGTCCAGGGGACGGCTATGGCTACACCTTC	CASSPGDGYGYTF
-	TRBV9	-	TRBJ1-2	TGTGCCAGCAGCGAGGACGAGGGTGGGAGCTACACCTTC	CASSEDEGGSYTF
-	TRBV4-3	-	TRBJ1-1	TGCGCCAGCAGCGGGACAAGGGGAAATCAAGCTTTCTTT	CASSGTRGNQAFF
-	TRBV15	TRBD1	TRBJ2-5	TGTGCCACCAGCAGAGGGCAGGGGGACGGAGAGACCCAGTACTTC	CATSRGQGDGETQYF
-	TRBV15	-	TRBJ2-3	TGTGCCACCAGCAGAGGGGATACGCAGTATTTT	CATSRGDTQYF
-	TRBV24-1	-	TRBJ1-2	TGTGCCACCAGTGAGGACCGTCGAAGTGGCTACACCTTC	CATSEDRRSGYTF
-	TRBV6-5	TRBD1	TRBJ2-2	TGTGCCAGCAGTTCCGGGACAGGGTTTCCCGGGGAGCTGTTTTTT	CASSSGTGFPGELFF
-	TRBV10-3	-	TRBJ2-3	TGTGCCATCAGTGAGGCGGGGACGGGGCCGAGCACAGATACGCAGTATTTT	CAISEAGTGPSTDTQYF
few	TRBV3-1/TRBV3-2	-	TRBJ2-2	TGTGCCAGCAGCCAAGATTTGGCCAACACCGGGGAGCTGTTTTTT	CASSQDLANTGELFF
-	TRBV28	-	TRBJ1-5	TGTGCCAGCTCGGGAAATCAGCCCCAGCATTTT	CASSGNQPQHF
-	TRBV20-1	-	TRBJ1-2	TGCAGTGCTAGTTGGCAGGGCTATGGCTACACCTTC	CSASWQGYGYTF
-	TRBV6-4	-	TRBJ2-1	TGTGCCAGCAGTGCAGGAAGTTCCTACAATGAGCAGTTCTTC	CASSAGSSYNEQFF